The T cell receptor beta chain described here comes from a study of identical twins. Study-level points and caveats: Modelling underestimated the level of out-of-frame TCR alpha sharing observed in monozygotic twins. Conclusions relied on cross-sectional statistical analysis, not following the same donors.

For this clonotype: Its matching antigen is unknown.

This CDR3 contains 13 residues. Per the germline V gene, CDR1 is SQVTM and CDR2 is ANQGSEA. V was shortened by 7 bases and J by 7 bases, with 16 bases between the two germline ends. Template switching (which added a universal primer site) was used, and cDNA carried unique molecular identifiers. TCRdb fed the 5' RACE reads into MiXCR, producing one record per CDR3 protein. The table records hundreds of thousands of distinct CDR3 sequences, more than 20% of them present only once. This sample also appeared in a second study, on yellow fever vaccine responses in identical twins. Turning to that study: Each twin's T cell response to the vaccine was reported to look partly convergent and partly personalized.

What was sequenced was CD4+ T cells sorted from blood. The chain combines TRBV29-1 with TRBJ2-2, with D perhaps assigned TRBD1 or TRBD2 (6 bases each). The receptor was isolated from a woman aged 18-29 years in good health. The CDR3 nucleotides read TGCAGCGCCGGGGGTCAGGGGAACGGGGAGCTGTTTTTT. Translating it yields CSAGGQGNGELFF.